This T cell receptor (beta chain) appears in the sequencing data of a study of T cell responses to AZD1222 COVID-19 vaccine. Whole-study results and caveats: Every sample of the repertoires postdated the peak T cell response. Baseline seropositives among AZD1222 recipients totaled only 5 to 7. Compared with day 0, the breadth and depth of the Spike-specific TCR repertoire rose significantly after two doses of AZD1222.

Clones were read by immunoSEQ multiplex PCR, and TCRdb kept only the in-frame ones, dropping some. The sample holds some 99,000 clones; about nine tenths are singletons and the top ten take less than 9.5%. Germline V gene sequence: CDR1 SGHVS, CDR2 FQNEAQ. This CDR3 has 20 amino acids. After removal of 5 bases from V and 0 bases from J, the junction contained 12 bases not matched to a gene. Regarding this clone: Antigen specificity is unknown.

Here the sequenced sample was peripheral blood, taken on day 0 of AZD1222 vaccination. The chain links TRBV7-8 to TRBJ2-1; 14 nucleotides line up with TRBD2. This TCR came from an adult in good health. The CDR3 sequence is CASSVRTSGRPRSSYNEQFF. The CDR3 region has the DNA TGTGCCAGCAGCGTACGGACTAGCGGGAGGCCTAGGAGCTCCTACAATGAGCAGTTCTTC.